These T cell receptor beta chains were read from a single sample in a study of blood T cell repertoires in COVID-19. Generated by immunoSEQ multiplex PCR, the TCRdb table keeps only in-frame clones and is missing some. The sample records roughly 100,000 clones, around four fifths being singletons. Material: peripheral blood. The receptors here all came from an elderly woman with acute or convalescent COVID-19. CDR3s include the opening cysteine and the closing phenylalanine or tryptophan. D genes are given only for firm matches. Expanded clones get a size class; other rows say once, few or many, or leave the size out.

>NA|NA|TRBV7-8|TRBJ1-2
CASSRTRELANYGYTF
TGTGCCAGCAGCCGGACGAGGGAGTTAGCTAACTATGGCTACACCTTC
>NA|TRBD2|TRBV24-1|TRBJ2-1
CATAGSGSSYNEQFF
TGTGCCACCGCTGGAAGCGGGAGCTCCTACAATGAGCAGTTCTTC
>NA|NA|TRBV3-1/TRBV3-2|TRBJ1-1
CASSQGTGIEAFF
TGTGCCAGCAGCCAAGGAACAGGGATTGAAGCTTTCTTT
>NA|NA|TRBV30|TRBJ1-2
CAWSDQTAYGYTF
TGTGCCTGGAGTGACCAGACAGCCTATGGCTACACCTTC
>NA|NA|TRBV6-1|TRBJ1-2
CASSEETPDNGYTF
TGTGCCAGCAGTGAAGAGACACCTGATAATGGCTACACCTTC
>NA|NA|TRBV2|TRBJ2-5
CASSGVGETQYF
TGTGCCAGCAGTGGAGTCGGGGAGACCCAGTACTTC
>NA|NA|TRBV5-4|TRBJ2-5
CASSFDMWKTQYF
TGTGCCAGCAGCTTTGACATGTGGAAGACCCAGTACTTC
>NA|TRBD1|TRBV28|TRBJ1-5
CASRQGSNQPQHF
TGTGCCAGCCGACAGGGTAGCAATCAGCCCCAGCATTTT
>NA|TRBD2|TRBV7-3|TRBJ2-1
CASSSGLAPNNEQFF
TGTGCCAGCAGCTCCGGACTAGCGCCCAACAATGAGCAGTTCTTC
>NA|TRBD2|TRBV7-8|TRBJ2-3
CASRRRGGSSTDTQYF
TGTGCCAGCAGACGCCGGGGGGGCAGTAGCACAGATACGCAGTATTTT
>NA|TRBD2|TRBV27|TRBJ2-1
CASSSLVWSLRGGYRNEQFF
TGTGCCAGCAGTTCCTTGGTATGGTCCCTCCGCGGGGGGTATCGAAATGAGCAGTTCTTC
>few|NA|TRBV24-1|TRBJ1-2
CATSTGKCGYTF
TGTGCCACCAGCACAGGGAAATGTGGCTACACCTTC
>once|NA|TRBV18|TRBJ1-6
CASSPMDSLWGNSPLHF
TGTGCCAGCTCACCAATGGACAGCCTTTGGGGAAATTCACCCCTCCACTTT
>NA|TRBD1|TRBV9|TRBJ2-3
CASSSPETGVDTQYF
TGTGCCAGCAGCTCCCCTGAGACAGGGGTAGATACGCAGTATTTT